Each of the 12 T cell receptor beta chains below was sequenced from the same sample in a study of cytomegalovirus exposure and HLA in healthy donors. The PCR had 60 Vbeta and 13 Jbeta primers. Clones were sequenced by immunoSEQ multiplex PCR, and TCRdb holds only the in-frame ones, with some missing. The sample holds approximately 160,000 clones, about 81% seen once. The material sequenced was PBMCs. These receptors were taken from a girl between 5 and 17 years old in good health and CMV-seropositive.

The chain joins TRBV5-1 to TRBJ2-3; 7 nucleotides line up with TRBD2. Per the germline V gene, CDR1 is SGHRS and CDR2 is YFSETQ. The ends lost 3 bases at V and 0 bases at J; junction bases unmatched: 7. The CDR3 spans 16 residues. For the CDR3, the DNA is TGCGCCAGCAGCTCGGGGAGGGGAGTTAGCACAGATACGCAGTATTTT. Amino acids: CASSSGRGVSTDTQYF.

This chain joins TRBV11-2 and TRBJ2-1; possibly TRBD1 for D (7 bases). CDR1 and CDR2 (germline): SGHAT, FQNNGV. Trimming removed 4 bases at V and 8 bases at J, with 18 bases between. The CDR3 runs 15 residues. The CDR3 region is CASSSIQGRRYEQFF. CDR3 DNA sequence: TGTGCCAGCAGCTCTATACAGGGGAGGAGGTATGAGCAGTTCTTC.

This rearrangement joins TRBV5-1 to TRBJ2-5; 7 bases match TRBD2. Unmatched junction bases numbered 10, after V lost 0 bases and J lost 5 bases. CDR3 length: 16 amino acids. Looked up from germline, CDR1 is SGHRS and CDR2 is YFSETQ. CDR3 bases: TGCGCCAGCAGCTTGGACGGACTAGGCGGTTTTGAGACCCAGTACTTC. Translated, it gives CASSLDGLGGFETQYF.

This clone appeared a few times. The chain recombines TRBV28 with TRBJ1-1; D gene unclear. The CDR3 loop spans 14 amino acids. Trimming left V 4 bases short and J 1 base short, with 10 bases between. Germline CDR1 MDHEN, CDR2 SYDVKM. The CDR3 region is CASSSGETNTEAFF. The CDR3 nucleotides read TGTGCCAGCAGTTCTGGAGAGACGAACACTGAAGCTTTCTTT. Together with reference TRBV28 and TRBJ1-1, the CDR3 gives the full variable domain: DVKVTQSSRYLVKRTGEKVFLECVQDMDHENMFWYRQDPGLGLRLIYFSYDVKMKEKGDIPEGYSVSREKKERFSLILESASTNQTSMYLCASSSGETNTEAFFGQGTRLTVV.

The chain uses TRBV5-6 and TRBJ2-2; tentatively, D is TRBD2 (6 bases). Germline CDR1 reads SGHDT; CDR2 reads YYEEEE. CDR3 length equals 16 residues. Trimming removed 6 bases from V and 4 bases from J, with 19 bases in between. CDR3 DNA sequence: TGTGCCAGCATCCGATGGAGGGGTTCGGCCACCGGGGAGCTGTTTTTT. Amino acid sequence: CASIRWRGSATGELFF. Full variable domain (remainder filled in from reference TRBV5-6 and TRBJ2-2): DAGVTQSPTHLIKTRGQQVTLRCSPKSGHDTVSWYQQALGQGPQFIFQYYEEEERQRGNFPDRFSGHQFPNYSSELNVNALLLGDSALYLCASIRWRGSATGELFFGEGSRLTVL.

This chain links TRBV27 with TRBJ1-2; D might be TRBD1 (5 bases). Germline V gene lookup returns CDR1 MNHEY and CDR2 SMNVEV (reference sequence). The CDR3 consists of 13 residues. V was clipped by 6 bases and J by 5 bases, with 13 bases between them. The CDR3 DNA is TGTGCCAGCAGCCTGGGGCGTCAGTATGGCTACACCTTC. Protein product: CASSLGRQYGYTF.

The rearrangement joins TRBV29-1 to TRBJ1-2; D might be TRBD1 (6 bases). This CDR3 is 11 amino acids long. Trimming left V 3 bases short and J 13 bases short, with 15 bases between. The germline CDR1 and CDR2 sequences are SQVTM and ANQGSEA. The CDR3 loop is CSVDTGGECTF. The CDR3 nucleotides read TGCAGCGTTGACACTGGGGGCGAGTGCACCTTC.

This CDR3 is CASSPTNPEWGSTDTQYF. CDR3 DNA sequence: TGTGCCAGCAGCCCGACTAACCCGGAGTGGGGTAGCACAGATACGCAGTATTTT. V usage is TRBV7-9 and J usage is TRBJ2-3; D might be TRBD2 (5 bases). This CDR3 contains 18 residues. Germline values: CDR1 SEHNR, CDR2 FQNEAQ (reference sequence). Between the trimmed V and J ends, which lost 5 bases and 0 bases, there was a span of 21 bases.

The chain is built from TRBV5-1 and TRBJ2-2; D possibly corresponds to TRBD2 (6 bases). CDR1 and CDR2 from the germline V gene are SGHRS and YFSETQ. V was shortened by 0 bases and J by 6 bases, with 15 bases between the two germline ends. CDR3 length: 16 residues. CDR3 nucleotides: TGCGCCAGCAGCTTGGCTGGCGGGATCGGTGCCGGGGAGCTGTTTTTT. Its protein product is CASSLAGGIGAGELFF.

This chain connects TRBV5-6 to TRBJ2-5, with D possibly matching TRBD1 (5 bases). CDR1 and CDR2 from the germline V gene are SGHDT and YYEEEE. This CDR3 contains 14 residues. V dropped 0 bases and J dropped 4 bases, with 10 bases sitting between them. The CDR3 loop reads CASSLGAGSETQYF. As DNA, the CDR3 is TGTGCCAGCAGCTTGGGGGCAGGGTCAGAGACCCAGTACTTC.

The CDR3 spells CASSLGAAGEDTEAFF. In DNA form, the CDR3 reads TGTGCCAGCAGTTTGGGCGCCGCGGGTGAGGACACTGAAGCTTTCTTT. This chain connects TRBV28 to TRBJ1-1; no reliable D call. CDR3 length equals 16 residues. V lost 3 bases to trimming and J lost 3 bases, with 17 bases between them. CDR1 and CDR2 from the germline V gene are MDHEN and SYDVKM.

This sequence joins TRBV27 and TRBJ2-1; 8 nucleotides align to TRBD2. Per the germline V gene, CDR1 is MNHEY and CDR2 is SMNVEV (reference sequence). V lost 3 bases, J lost 4 bases, and 5 bases stayed unmatched. The CDR3 length is 15 residues. In DNA, the CDR3 is TGTGCCAGCAGTTTGGGTAGCGGGGTATACAATGAGCAGTTCTTC. Protein: CASSLGSGVYNEQFF.